Shown below are 27 T cell receptor beta chains from a single sample sequenced in a study of CD8+CD57+ T cells in acquired aplastic anemia. Patients who underwent sequencing had shown CD8+CD57+ cell expansion by flow cytometry. Profiling that covered TCR beta VDJ and CDR3 relied on genomic DNA as its template. TCRdb re-derived calls from the reads in MiXCR, one entry per CDR3 protein. The repertoire holds about half a million distinct CDR3 sequences, with about a third as singletons. Sequencing was done on a sample of sorted CD4+, CD8+, or CD8+CD57+ T cells (not recorded which) from PBMCs. These receptors were taken from a human donor with aplastic anemia.

This clonotype was seen a few times. The chain links TRBV11-3 to TRBJ2-2; D is unresolved. The CDR3 has 13 residues. V was trimmed by 10 bases and J by 3 bases, leaving 12 bases between them. The germline V gene encodes CDR1 SGHNT and CDR2 YENEEA. CDR3 amino acids: CATKHSDTGELFF. In nucleotides, the CDR3 is TGTGCCACGAAACACAGCGACACCGGGGAGCTGTTTTTT.

This clonotype was detected only a few times. The rearrangement joins TRBV20-1 to TRBJ2-5, with D possibly matching TRBD1 (5 bases). V was cut by 6 bases and J by 1 base, with 15 bases left in between. CDR3 size: 14 residues. Germline CDR1 is DFQATT and CDR2 is SNEGSKA (reference sequence). DNA for the CDR3: TGCAGTGCACAAAGACAGCTACTCCAAGAGACCCAGTACTTC. Its protein product is CSAQRQLLQETQYF.

A few counts support this clonotype. One end of the junction fails to match germline, which may point to a read error. The chain joins TRBV29-1 to TRBJ2-2; the D is unclear. The germline gives CDR1 SQVTM, CDR2 ANQGSEA. This CDR3 has 13 amino acids. The CDR3 DNA is TGCAGCGCTGAAAACGCGAACACCGGGGAGCTGTTTTTT. This translates into CSAENANTGELFF.

The table lists this clonotype with a few counts. This chain joins TRBV7-3 and TRBJ2-2; TRBD2 matches at 12 bases. Germline V gene sequence: CDR1 SGHTA, CDR2 FQGTGA. V was clipped by 2 bases and J by 5 bases; unmatched bases: 0. The CDR3 covers 15 residues. The CDR3 nucleotides read TGTGCCAGCAGCTTACTAGCGGGAGGGACCGGGGAGCTGTTTTTT. This codes for CASSLLAGGTGELFF.

This clonotype was picked up many times. The CDR3 reads CATSIGTLAKNIQYF. Here the CDR3 DNA reads TGTGCCACCAGCATAGGGACACTAGCCAAAAACATTCAGTACTTC. V is TRBV15 and J is TRBJ2-4, with D possibly being TRBD1 (6 bases). The CDR3 loop spans 15 amino acids. Germline values: CDR1 LNHNV, CDR2 YYDKDF (reference sequence). Trimming took off 4 bases at V and 0 bases at J, with 10 bases between the two ends.

Ten or more counts support this clonotype. The chain recombines TRBV7-2 with TRBJ2-7, with D uncertain. Trimming stripped 3 bases from V and 7 bases from J, with 7 bases between. Germline V gives CDR1 SGHTA, CDR2 FQGNSA. The CDR3 contains 11 residues. CDR3: CASSLRSEQYF. CDR3 nucleotides: TGTGCCAGCAGCTTGCGATCTGAGCAGTACTTC. Variable domain in full (rest from reference TRBV7-2 and TRBJ2-7): GAGVSQSPSNKVTEKGKDVELRCDPISGHTALYWYRQSLGQGLEFLIYFQGNSAPDKSGLPSDRFSAERTGGSVSTLTIQRTQQEDSAVYLCASSLRSEQYFGPGTRLTVT.

V and J are TRBV5-1 and TRBJ2-1; D not certain. Trimming cost V 0 bases and J 7 bases, with 11 bases left between them. Germline assignment: CDR1 SGHRS and CDR2 YFSETQ. The CDR3 is made up of 14 amino acids. CDR3 DNA sequence: TGCGCCAGCAGCTTGGAGGTAGTAGGTAATGAGCAGTTCTTC. Translation gives CASSLEVVGNEQFF.

This clonotype occurred a few times. The rearrangement joins TRBV10-1 to TRBJ1-6; D may be TRBD1 (5 bases). The V end lost 6 bases, the J end lost 10 bases, and 13 bases lay between the germline ends. This CDR3 comprises 13 residues. Germline V gives CDR1 WNHNN, CDR2 SYGVQD (reference sequence). CDR3 in amino acids: CASRRGVPSPLHF. The CDR3 DNA follows: TGCGCCAGCAGGCGAGGGGTCCCCTCACCCCTCCACTTT.

The chain links TRBV29-1 to TRBJ2-3; 7 bases match TRBD1. CDR3 length: 17 amino acids. In germline, CDR1 is SQVTM, CDR2 ANQGSEA. V trimming: 3 bases; J trimming: 2 bases; junction bases outside the gene matches: 14. The CDR3 spells CSVEDKGQSFYTDTQYF. The CDR3 coding sequence is TGCAGCGTTGAGGATAAGGGACAGAGTTTCTACACAGATACGCAGTATTTT.

This clonotype was recorded many times. One junction end does not reproduce the germline sequence, and a read error may be involved. The chain uses TRBV19 and TRBJ2-5; D gene ambiguous. The CDR3 consists of 14 residues. The germline V gene encodes CDR1 LNHDA and CDR2 SQIVND (reference sequence). CDR3 in amino acids: CASSIQDAQGTQYF. CDR3 bases: TGTGCCAGTAGTATACAAGATGCACAAGGGACCCAGTACTTC.

V usage is TRBV20-1 and J usage is TRBJ2-5; D is ambiguous. Looked up from germline, CDR1 is DFQATT and CDR2 is SNEGSKA (reference sequence). CDR3 length: 10 residues. V dropped 5 bases and J dropped 5 bases, with 6 bases sitting between them. The CDR3 reads CSAGVETQYF. CDR3 bases: TGCAGTGCTGGGGTGGAGACCCAGTACTTC.

This chain joins TRBV7-8 and TRBJ2-7, with 10 bases that match TRBD1. This CDR3 comprises 15 residues. Germline V gene sequence: CDR1 SGHVS, CDR2 FQNEAQ. After removal of 3 bases from V and 4 bases from J, the junction contained 6 bases not matched to a gene. CDR3 in DNA: TGTGCCAGCAGCTTGGGACAGGGGAACATGTACGAGCAGTACTTC. Encoded protein: CASSLGQGNMYEQYF.

This clonotype showed up just once. The gene calls are TRBV9 and TRBJ1-1; 7 nucleotides align to TRBD1. V was pared by 4 bases and J by 1 base, with 7 bases of the junction left unmatched. The germline V gene has CDR1 SGDLS and CDR2 YYNGEE. The CDR3 consists of 15 residues. In DNA form, the CDR3 reads TGTGCCAGCAGCCCCCAAGGGGGCTGGAACACTGAAGCTTTCTTT. Translated: CASSPQGGWNTEAFF.

Here the CDR3 reads CATAKTGTGGETQHF. The CDR3 DNA reads TGTGCCACCGCAAAGACCGGGACAGGAGGTGAGACCCAGCATTTT. The rearrangement uses TRBV24-1 and TRBJ1-5; 8 bases are a match to TRBD1. This CDR3 is built from 15 residues. Germline V CDR1 and CDR2: KGHDR, SFDVKD. Trimming at V came to 9 bases and at J to 11 bases, leaving 17 bases not matched to a gene.

Many counts were recorded for this clonotype. The chain links TRBV20-1 to TRBJ1-5; D remains unclear. V gave up 3 bases and J gave up 0 bases, with 6 bases separating them. The CDR3 totals 13 residues. Per the germline V gene, CDR1 is DFQATT and CDR2 is SNEGSKA (reference sequence). CDR3 loop: CSASSTSNQPQHF. CDR3 in DNA: TGCAGTGCTAGTTCCACTAGCAATCAGCCCCAGCATTTT.

The rearrangement uses TRBV20-1 and TRBJ2-7; D may be TRBD1 or TRBD2 (5 bases each). Per germline, CDR1 DFQATT and CDR2 SNEGSKA (reference sequence). The CDR3 consists of 14 residues. Trimming stripped 0 bases from V and 2 bases from J, with 11 bases between. CDR3 amino acids: CSARDLQGAYEQYF. DNA for the CDR3: TGCAGTGCTAGAGATCTTCAGGGAGCCTACGAGCAGTACTTC.

The chain couples TRBV20-1 to TRBJ1-1, with D perhaps TRBD1 (6 bases). CDR1 and CDR2 from the germline V gene are DFQATT and SNEGSKA (reference sequence). This CDR3 has 11 amino acids. DNA of the CDR3: TGCAGAGGGGGGGATAATATCGTCGCTTTCTTT. It specifies CRGGDNIVAFF.

This clonotype came up a few times. The V and J genes are TRBV5-1 and TRBJ2-2; possible D gene TRBD1, 5 bases. This CDR3 has 13 amino acids. V was trimmed by 3 bases and J by 7 bases, leaving 10 bases between them. In germline, CDR1 is SGHRS, CDR2 YFSETQ. CDR3 sequence: CASSSRGFGELFF. As DNA, the CDR3 is TGCGCCAGCAGCTCAAGGGGTTTCGGGGAGCTGTTTTTT.

This chain uses TRBV2 with TRBJ1-6; D perhaps matches TRBD1 (6 bases). The germline V gene has CDR1 SNHLY and CDR2 FYNNEI. With 2 bases removed from V and 6 bases from J, the gap between germline ends came to 11 bases. The CDR3 is 15 residues long. The CDR3 here is CASSETDSRNSPLHF. The CDR3 DNA follows: TGTGCCAGCAGTGAAACGGACAGCCGTAATTCACCCCTCCACTTT.

This clonotype was picked up a small number of times. The V gene is TRBV3-1, the J gene TRBJ1-2; 9 bases are shared with TRBD1. The CDR3 totals 14 residues. Trimming took 0 bases from V and 7 from J; bases not matched to a gene: 3. Germline CDR1 is LGHDT and CDR2 is YNNKEL (reference sequence). CDR3 sequence (DNA): TGTGCCAGCAGCCAAGAACAGGGGGCGCCTGGCTACACCTTC. Translated, it gives CASSQEQGAPGYTF.

This clonotype came up many times. The rearrangement joins TRBV20-1 to TRBJ1-2; tentative D call: TRBD1 (6 bases). The CDR3 length is 14 residues. V was trimmed by 3 bases and J by 4 bases, leaving 15 bases between them. Germline values: CDR1 DFQATT, CDR2 SNEGSKA (reference sequence). CDR3 nucleotide sequence: TGCAGTGCTAGGCACCCCGGGACAATCTATGGCTACACCTTC. This translates into CSARHPGTIYGYTF.

This clonotype was seen more than once but under ten times. The CDR3 does not close with the conserved phenylalanine or tryptophan, likely indicating a read error. Because the CDR3's place on the DNA is in doubt, the DNA is left out and the CDR3 is given as listed by TCRdb. This chain links TRBV9 with TRBJ2-6. Germline CDR1 is SGDLS and CDR2 is YYNGEE. The CDR3 has 8 amino acids, counting both end residues. The chain's CDR3 is CASSVGTL.

In this sample, this clonotype turned up many times. This chain links TRBV2 with TRBJ2-3; 9 bases line up with TRBD2. This CDR3 is 16 amino acids long. The V segment lost 4 bases and the J segment 0 bases; nucleotides outside the gene matches: 5. CDR1 SNHLY and CDR2 FYNNEI come from the germline V gene. Here the CDR3 reads CASSGGSGGSTDTQYF. DNA of the CDR3: TGTGCCAGCAGTGGGGGTAGCGGGGGAAGCACAGATACGCAGTATTTT.

This clonotype was seen a few times. V gene TRBV2 combines with J gene TRBJ2-7; TRBD1 aligns across 7 bases. CDR1 is SNHLY, CDR2 FYNNEI, per germline. This CDR3 is 15 amino acids long. The junction had 10 bases not matched to a gene; V was cut back by 6 bases and J by 2 bases. CDR3 sequence: CASSKTPTGTYEQYF. For the CDR3, the DNA is TGTGCCAGCAGCAAAACCCCGACAGGGACCTACGAGCAGTACTTC.

This chain's CDR3 is CASSMYRNTEAFF. The CDR3 DNA reads as TGTGCCAGTAGTATGTACCGTAACACTGAAGCTTTCTTT. The J gene is TRBJ1-1, the V gene TRBV19; the D is unclear. Trimming took 3 bases from V and 2 from J, leaving 7 bases between them. The CDR3 is 13 amino acids. Germline assignment: CDR1 LNHDA and CDR2 SQIVND (reference sequence). The full variable domain, completed using reference TRBV19 and TRBJ1-1, is DGGITQSPKYLFRKEGQNVTLSCEQNLNHDAMYWYRQDPGQGLRLIYYSQIVNDFQKGDIAEGYSVSREKKESFPLTVTSAQKNPTAFYLCASSMYRNTEAFFGQGTRLTVV.

This clonotype has a handful of counts. The chain uses TRBV3-1 and TRBJ2-7; no reliable D call. The length of the CDR3 is 12 residues. The germline V gene has CDR1 LGHDT and CDR2 YNNKEL (reference sequence). V was trimmed by 0 bases and J by 5 bases, leaving 5 bases between them. The CDR3 DNA sequence: TGTGCCAGCAGCCAAGATTACCACGAGCAGTACTTC. It translates to CASSQDYHEQYF.

About this clonotype: Given a much more abundant clone one base away, this may be a read error. This chain links TRBV10-3 with TRBJ1-1; TRBD1 matches 7 bases. Trimming at V came to 3 bases and at J to 9 bases, leaving 7 bases not matched to a gene. There are 13 residues in the CDR3. Germline V gives CDR1 ENHRY, CDR2 SYGVKD. The DNA for the CDR3 is TGTGCCATCAGTGAAAACGAACAGGGGAAAGCTTTCTTT. It translates to CAISENEQGKAFF.